These 31 T cell receptor beta chains came from one sample sequenced in a study of siplizumab effects on memory and regulatory T cells. Some clones are missing from TCRdb's copy, which holds only in-frame ones; the method was immunoSEQ multiplex PCR. The sample lists approximately 120,000 clones; roughly nine tenths were seen once. Sequences were obtained from Tregs sorted from blood. These receptors came from a human donor in good health.

J is TRBJ2-1 and V is TRBV18, with 8 bases fitting TRBD2. After removal of 1 base from V and 8 bases from J, the junction contained 13 bases not matched to a gene. The CDR3 covers 17 residues. Germline V gene lookup returns CDR1 KGHSH and CDR2 LQKENI. In DNA form, the CDR3 reads TGTGCCAGCTCACCACTCCCCCCAGCGGGGGTGGACCATGAGCAGTTCTTC. Translation gives CASSPLPPAGVDHEQFF.

This clone has just one count. CDR3 in amino acids: CAISAGYEQYF. In nucleotides, the CDR3 is TGTGCCATCAGTGCCGGCTACGAGCAGTACTTC. The chain is built from TRBV10-3 and TRBJ2-7; D is uncertain. The CDR3 is 11 residues long. V lost 4 bases and J 3 bases, leaving 4 bases between the germline ends. Germline V lookup: CDR1 ENHRY, CDR2 SYGVKD.

The chain links TRBV27 to TRBJ1-3; maybe TRBD1 (6 bases). Germline CDR1 reads MNHEY; CDR2 reads SMNVEV (reference sequence). The V end was cut by 2 bases, the J end by 4 bases, with 15 bases between. The CDR3 consists of 16 residues. The CDR3 DNA sequence: TGTGCCAGCAGTTTAAAGGGGGGAATCATCGGAAACACCATATATTTT. Its translation: CASSLKGGIIGNTIYF.

The rearrangement links TRBV19 to TRBJ1-1; 9 bases fit TRBD1. Germline V gene sequence: CDR1 LNHDA, CDR2 SQIVND (reference sequence). This CDR3 has 14 residues. Losses at the gene ends were 6 bases for V and 3 bases for J; bases not matched to a gene: 5. The chain's CDR3 is CASRTQGADTEAFF. CDR3 coding DNA: TGTGCCAGTAGGACACAGGGGGCGGACACTGAAGCTTTCTTT. The full variable domain, with the rest looked up from reference TRBV19 and TRBJ1-1, is DGGITQSPKYLFRKEGQNVTLSCEQNLNHDAMYWYRQDPGQGLRLIYYSQIVNDFQKGDIAEGYSVSREKKESFPLTVTSAQKNPTAFYLCASRTQGADTEAFFGQGTRLTVV.

The V gene is TRBV6-5, the J gene TRBJ2-7; 7 bases are shared with TRBD2. The junction had 8 bases not matched to a gene; V was cut back by 2 bases and J by 4 bases. The CDR3 is made up of 15 amino acids. Germline V gene lookup returns CDR1 MNHEY and CDR2 SVGAGI. The DNA of the CDR3 is TGTGCCAGCAGTTACGTAGCGGGCAGGGAGTACGAGCAGTACTTC. Protein sequence: CASSYVAGREYEQYF.

V and J are TRBV7-2 and TRBJ2-3, with TRBD2 matching 14 bases. Germline values: CDR1 SGHTA, CDR2 FQGNSA. The CDR3 runs 16 residues. J gave up 3 bases and V 3 bases, and 2 bases lay outside the gene matches. CDR3 region: CASSFGTSGRTDTQYF. The CDR3 DNA is TGTGCCAGCAGCTTCGGGACTAGCGGGAGAACAGATACGCAGTATTTT.

This chain connects TRBV6-5 to TRBJ1-1; D remains unclear. Looked up from germline, CDR1 is MNHEY and CDR2 is SVGAGI. The CDR3 contains 14 residues. The germline V and J ends were trimmed by 2 bases and 5 bases, with 12 bases remaining between them. The CDR3 bases are TGTGCCAGCAGTTACCCTTTCGTTGGTACTGAAGCTTTCTTT. Residues: CASSYPFVGTEAFF.

CDR3: CASKRDSQSYEQYF. The CDR3 region has the DNA TGTGCCAGCAAGCGGGACAGCCAGTCCTACGAGCAGTACTTC. The chain employs TRBV11-2 and TRBJ2-7, with D perhaps assigned TRBD1 or TRBD2 (7 bases each). V lost 7 bases, J lost 1 base, and 14 bases lay in between. Germline CDR1 is SGHAT and CDR2 is FQNNGV. The CDR3 loop spans 14 amino acids.

The chain couples TRBV7-2 to TRBJ2-3, with D unclear. In germline, CDR1 is SGHTA, CDR2 FQGNSA. CDR3 length equals 14 residues. V was trimmed by 3 bases and J by 2 bases, leaving 9 bases between them. The CDR3 DNA follows: TGTGCCAGCAGCTTTTACTTCCTCACAGATACGCAGTATTTT. This gives the protein CASSFYFLTDTQYF.

The chain employs TRBV5-1 and TRBJ1-1; no firm D call. The germline gives CDR1 SGHRS, CDR2 YFSETQ. The CDR3 covers 13 residues. The V gene lost 6 bases and the J gene lost 1 base, with 10 bases spanning the gap. CDR3 residues: CASIGRPNTEAFF. In DNA form, the CDR3 reads TGCGCCAGCATTGGCAGGCCGAACACTGAAGCTTTCTTT.

J is TRBJ2-1 and V is TRBV7-9; TRBD1 agrees at 8 bases. Germline lookup yields CDR1 SEHNR and CDR2 FQNEAQ (reference sequence). The CDR3 has 14 amino acids. V shed 5 bases, J shed 8 bases, and the junction held 8 bases outside the gene matches. This CDR3 reads CASSQQGGGYEQFF. The CDR3 coding sequence is TGTGCCAGCAGCCAACAGGGGGGAGGCTATGAGCAGTTCTTC. Full variable domain (outside the CDR3, taken from reference TRBV7-9 and TRBJ2-1): DTGVSQNPRHKITKRGQNVTFRCDPISEHNRLYWYRQTLGQGPEFLTYFQNEAQLEKSRLLSDRFSAERPKGSFSTLEIQRTEQGDSAMYLCASSQQGGGYEQFFGPGTRLTVL.

The rearrangement joins TRBV5-1 to TRBJ2-5; 10 nucleotides agree with TRBD1. The CDR3 consists of 13 residues. CDR1 is SGHRS, CDR2 YFSETQ, per germline. The trim removed 3 bases at V and 5 bases at J, leaving 1 base unmatched. The CDR3 sequence: CASSSDRGETQYF. CDR3 in DNA: TGCGCCAGCAGCTCGGACAGGGGGGAGACCCAGTACTTC.

The V call is TRBV19, the J call TRBJ2-5; TRBD2 aligns across 9 bases. Germline lookup yields CDR1 LNHDA and CDR2 SQIVND (reference sequence). This CDR3 comprises 15 residues. Unmatched junction bases numbered 7, after V lost 3 bases and J lost 5 bases. The CDR3 sequence: CASSMPSGALETQYF. CDR3 coding DNA: TGTGCCAGTAGTATGCCTAGCGGGGCTTTGGAGACCCAGTACTTC.

This clone was recorded only once. The rearrangement uses TRBV5-6 and TRBJ1-1, with 10 bases lining up with TRBD1. From germline, CDR1 is SGHDT and CDR2 YYEEEE. V lost 9 bases to trimming and J lost 5 bases; unmatched junction nucleotides: 13. The CDR3 has 15 residues. The CDR3 nucleotides read TGTGCCACCCGAGGGACAGGGGATTGGAGAACTGAAGCTTTCTTT. Translation: CATRGTGDWRTEAFF.

The chain employs TRBV5-1 and TRBJ2-7, with a tentative D call TRBD2 (6 bases). With 5 bases removed from V and 4 bases from J, the gap between germline ends came to 7 bases. This CDR3 is built from 11 residues. Germline V lookup: CDR1 SGHRS, CDR2 YFSETQ. Written as DNA, the CDR3 is TGCGCCAGCAGTGGGGGGTACGAGCAGTACTTC. Its translation is CASSGGYEQYF.

This clone has a single count. The chain has TRBV2 and TRBJ2-2; 12 nucleotides line up with TRBD1. The CDR3 covers 18 residues. Per germline, CDR1 SNHLY and CDR2 FYNNEI. V trimming: 0 bases; J trimming: 6 bases; junction bases outside the gene matches: 8. CDR3 sequence reads: CASSEAPPGQGASGELFF. Here the CDR3 DNA reads TGTGCCAGCAGTGAAGCGCCCCCGGGACAGGGGGCCTCCGGGGAGCTGTTTTTT. Full variable domain (missing parts from reference TRBV2 and TRBJ2-2): EPEVTQTPSHQVTQMGQEVILRCVPISNHLYFYWYRQILGQKVEFLVSFYNNEISEKSEIFDDQFSVERPDGSNFTLKIRSTKLEDSAMYFCASSEAPPGQGASGELFFGEGSRLTVL.

This clone was counted a single time. The V and J genes are TRBV2 and TRBJ1-1; no reliable D call. Trimming removed 7 bases from V and 0 bases from J, with 12 bases in between. This CDR3 has 14 amino acids. The germline CDR1 and CDR2 sequences are SNHLY and FYNNEI. CDR3 sequence (DNA): TGTGCCAGCACTCTGGCAGCTCTGAACACTGAAGCTTTCTTT. Encoded protein: CASTLAALNTEAFF.

J is TRBJ2-7 and V is TRBV6-5; no definite D call. The germline CDR1 and CDR2 sequences are MNHEY and SVGAGI. Trimming left V 3 bases short and J 5 bases short, with 8 bases between. This CDR3 has 12 amino acids. The CDR3 DNA reads as TGTGCCAGCAGTTATTCCAGGCACGAGCAGTACTTC. Amino acids: CASSYSRHEQYF.

The chain is built from TRBV2 and TRBJ1-1; D possibly corresponds to TRBD1 (5 bases). The length of the CDR3 is 17 residues. Germline CDR1 reads SNHLY; CDR2 reads FYNNEI. V lost 2 bases and J 0 bases, leaving 16 bases between the germline ends. The CDR3 reads CASSESSGPGLNTEAFF. DNA of the CDR3: TGTGCCAGCAGTGAAAGTTCGGGGCCCGGGCTGAACACTGAAGCTTTCTTT.

The chain uses TRBV6-5 and TRBJ1-2; the match to TRBD1 covers 8 bases. The CDR3 is 13 residues long. Trimming took 4 bases from V and 4 from J; bases not matched to a gene: 2. Germline V lookup: CDR1 MNHEY, CDR2 SVGAGI. The CDR3 here is CASSFDRGYGYTF. CDR3 DNA: TGTGCCAGCAGTTTCGACAGGGGCTATGGCTACACCTTC.

The rearrangement joins TRBV5-1 to TRBJ1-1, with D hard to call. V lost 0 bases to trimming and J lost 2 bases, with 8 bases between them. CDR3 length: 14 amino acids. Germline CDR1 and CDR2: SGHRS and YFSETQ. CDR3 residues: CASSLAHPNTEAFF. The CDR3 DNA reads TGCGCCAGCAGCTTGGCCCATCCTAACACTGAAGCTTTCTTT.

The V and J genes are TRBV18 and TRBJ1-1; D not certain. Looked up from germline, CDR1 is KGHSH and CDR2 is LQKENI. The CDR3 is 16 residues long. V was trimmed by 0 bases and J by 1 base, leaving 12 bases between them. The CDR3 DNA reads TGTGCCAGCTCACCACCGGTACATGGTTCGAACACTGAAGCTTTCTTT. Protein: CASSPPVHGSNTEAFF.

In DNA form, the CDR3 reads TGTGCCAGCAGCGTAGGTTCCCGTGGCCTCGTGGGCTACACCTTC. Residues: CASSVGSRGLVGYTF. This chain links TRBV9 with TRBJ1-2; D is unresolved. Trimming stripped 0 bases from V and 8 bases from J, with 17 bases between. The CDR3 sequence is 15 residues long. Germline CDR1 is SGDLS and CDR2 is YYNGEE.

V is TRBV6-1 and J is TRBJ1-2; D ambiguous. Trimming left V 5 bases short and J 7 bases short, with 8 bases between. Germline CDR1 MNHNS, CDR2 SASEGT. CDR3 length: 11 residues. The CDR3 loop is CASSWVGGYTF. CDR3 DNA: TGTGCCAGCAGTTGGGTAGGTGGCTACACCTTC.

This clone was recorded once. Different DNA sequences within this sample yield the same CDR3. The J gene is TRBJ2-7, the V gene TRBV5-1; D is possibly TRBD2 (5 bases). The CDR3 spans 12 residues. V was pared by 0 bases and J by 4 bases, with 5 bases between. Looked up from germline, CDR1 is SGHRS and CDR2 is YFSETQ. DNA of the CDR3: TGCGCCAGCAGCTTGGGAGGGTACGAGCAGTACTTC. It specifies CASSLGGYEQYF. Looking up the rest from reference TRBV5-1 and TRBJ2-7 gives the full variable domain: KAGVTQTPRYLIKTRGQQVTLSCSPISGHRSVSWYQQTPGQGLQFLFEYFSETQRNKGNFPGRFSGRQFSNSRSEMNVSTLELGDSALYLCASSLGGYEQYFGPGTRLTVT.

This clone was seen only once. The DNA of the CDR3 is TGTGAAACAGGGGGCGCCTACGAGCAGTACTTC. Encoded protein: CETGGAYEQYF. This chain connects TRBV27 to TRBJ2-7; TRBD1 aligns across 9 bases. This CDR3 is built from 11 residues. The V gene's germline CDR1 is MNHEY and CDR2 SMNVEV (reference sequence).

The rearrangement links TRBV7-8 to TRBJ2-7, with D unresolved. The V and J ends lost 5 bases and 2 bases respectively, with 10 bases between them. The CDR3 runs to 13 residues. The germline V gene has CDR1 SGHVS and CDR2 FQNEAQ. In DNA form, the CDR3 reads TGTGCCAGCAGCAATGCGGCGGCCTACGAGCAGTACTTC. This translates into CASSNAAAYEQYF.

This clone was picked up one time. The V call is TRBV11-2, the J call TRBJ2-7; 7 bases are a match to TRBD1. The length of the CDR3 is 19 residues. Germline V gene data show CDR1 as SGHAT and CDR2 as FQNNGV. Trimming removed 6 bases from V and 0 bases from J; junction bases left unmatched: 20. The CDR3 region is CASSWGLVNTDRSSYEQYF. The CDR3, as DNA: TGTGCCAGCAGTTGGGGTTTAGTAAATACGGACAGGAGCTCCTACGAGCAGTACTTC.

The chain combines TRBV5-6 with TRBJ1-1, with TRBD1 matching over 7 bases. Per germline, CDR1 SGHDT and CDR2 YYEEEE. The CDR3 contains 17 residues. The ends lost 4 bases at V and 0 bases at J; junction bases unmatched: 12. The CDR3 nucleotides read TGTGCCAGCAGCCTGAAGAACCCCGGACAGGTGAACACTGAAGCTTTCTTT. This gives the protein CASSLKNPGQVNTEAFF.

This clone was recorded once. The gene calls are TRBV11-1 and TRBJ1-1; weak D call: TRBD1 (5 bases). The V gene lost 10 bases and the J gene lost 5 bases, with 23 bases spanning the gap. Germline-derived CDR1 and CDR2 are SGHAT and FQDESV (reference sequence). The CDR3 is 15 residues long. The CDR3 DNA is TGTGCCACCTCCGCGGGGACGGGGTTCGGGACTGAAGCTTTCTTT. Amino acids: CATSAGTGFGTEAFF.

The rearrangement links TRBV20-1 to TRBJ1-3; no reliable D call. The V end lost 2 bases, the J end lost 6 bases, and 5 bases lay between the germline ends. Germline V CDR1 and CDR2: DFQATT, SNEGSKA (reference sequence). The CDR3 has 11 residues. The DNA for the CDR3 is TGCAGTGCTAGATTCCAAAACACCATATATTTT. Its protein product is CSARFQNTIYF.